The source of this T cell receptor beta chain is a study of T cell changes during pregnancy in multiple sclerosis. Assay used: immunoSEQ multiplex PCR; TCRdb lists only in-frame clones, some missing. Of tens of thousands of clones listed, around 85% are singletons. The CDR3 consists of 16 residues. The germline V gene has CDR1 KGHSH and CDR2 LQKENI. The trim removed 0 bases at V and 9 bases at J, leaving 8 bases unmatched. The source is a female donor with multiple sclerosis, enrolled in a pregnancy study. Sequenced material: peripheral blood, taken before pregnancy. The chain is built from TRBV18 and TRBJ1-6, with 7 bases fitting TRBD1. The CDR3 sequence is CASSPPTGSTSSPLHF. The DNA for the CDR3 is TGTGCCAGCTCACCACCGACAGGGAGCACCAGTTCACCCCTCCACTTT.